The 8 T cell receptor beta chains below all came from one sample that was sequenced in a study of CD8 T cells in ankylosing spondylitis. One entry per CDR3 protein results from TCRdb running MiXCR on the 5' RACE reads. The data show about 250,000 distinct CDR3 sequences, over 15% seen once. The sequenced sample was blood, either unsorted or a sorted T cell fraction (not recorded which). The origin of the receptors is a male donor with ankylosing spondylitis or in good health (not recorded which).

This clonotype was detected only a few times. This CDR3 reads CASSLVMSGARVNTEAFF. CDR3 DNA sequence: TGTGCCAGCAGCTTAGTCATGTCAGGGGCTCGCGTGAACACTGAAGCTTTCTTT. The V call is TRBV7-6, the J call TRBJ1-1; tentatively, D is TRBD1 (6 bases). Trimming took off 1 base at V and 0 bases at J, with 18 bases between the two ends. The CDR3 has 18 residues. From germline, CDR1 is SGHVS and CDR2 FNYEAQ.

This sequence joins TRBV12-3 or TRBV12-4 and TRBJ2-3; 8 bases align to TRBD2. The CDR3 runs 18 residues. V dropped 3 bases and J dropped 4; count of bases not matched to a gene: 15. The CDR3 DNA reads TGTGCCAGCAGTTTCCCCCTTTTCAGCGGGAGAGGCGCAGATACGCAGTATTTT. Translating it yields CASSFPLFSGRGADTQYF.

The J gene is TRBJ2-7, the V gene TRBV28; D might be TRBD1 (6 bases). CDR3 size: 17 residues. Germline V gives CDR1 MDHEN, CDR2 SYDVKM. The V and J ends lost 3 bases and 3 bases respectively, with 21 bases between them. The CDR3 protein is CASSFLGGKPTNYEQYF. The CDR3 DNA sequence: TGTGCCAGCAGTTTCCTTGGGGGCAAACCTACAAACTACGAGCAGTACTTC.

This clonotype was detected many times. This chain connects TRBV4-3 to TRBJ2-7; 9 bases are shared with TRBD2. Looked up from germline, CDR1 is LGHNA and CDR2 is YSLEER. The ends lost 0 bases at V and 2 bases at J; junction bases unmatched: 2. There are 15 residues in the CDR3. CDR3 coding DNA: TGCGCCAGCAGCCAAGATCTAGCGGGGCCCTACGAGCAGTACTTC. Translating gives CASSQDLAGPYEQYF.

This clonotype was recorded at least ten times. The gene calls are TRBV28 and TRBJ2-7; 8 bases agree with TRBD2. Per germline, CDR1 MDHEN and CDR2 SYDVKM. V shed 5 bases, J shed 2 bases, and the junction held 5 bases outside the gene matches. This CDR3 contains 14 residues. In nucleotides, the CDR3 is TGTGCCAGCAGTCCACTAGCGGAGACCTACGAGCAGTACTTC. Residues: CASSPLAETYEQYF.

This CDR3 is CAIGLAGGGTDTQYF. The CDR3 DNA sequence: TGTGCCATCGGACTAGCGGGAGGTGGCACAGATACGCAGTATTTT. The chain combines TRBV12-3 or TRBV12-4 with TRBJ2-3, with 14 bases fitting TRBD2. J gave up 1 base and V 10 bases, and 4 bases lay outside the gene matches. The CDR3 contains 15 residues.

The sample holds many counts of this clonotype. J is TRBJ2-5 and V is TRBV7-9; tentative D call: TRBD1 (5 bases). Trimming removed 1 base at V and 3 bases at J, with 6 bases between. Germline assignment: CDR1 SEHNR and CDR2 FQNEAQ (reference sequence). There are 13 residues in the CDR3. The CDR3 protein is CASSLGGKETQYF. DNA for the CDR3: TGTGCCAGCAGCTTAGGGGGCAAAGAGACCCAGTACTTC.

This clonotype is large. The rearrangement uses TRBV28 and TRBJ2-1, with 12 bases identical to TRBD2. The CDR3 length is 17 residues. The germline V gene encodes CDR1 MDHEN and CDR2 SYDVKM. V was clipped by 1 base and J by 0 bases; unmatched bases: 1. The CDR3 region is CASSLSTSGSSYNEQFF. CDR3 coding DNA: TGTGCCAGCAGTTTATCGACTAGCGGGAGCTCCTACAATGAGCAGTTCTTC.